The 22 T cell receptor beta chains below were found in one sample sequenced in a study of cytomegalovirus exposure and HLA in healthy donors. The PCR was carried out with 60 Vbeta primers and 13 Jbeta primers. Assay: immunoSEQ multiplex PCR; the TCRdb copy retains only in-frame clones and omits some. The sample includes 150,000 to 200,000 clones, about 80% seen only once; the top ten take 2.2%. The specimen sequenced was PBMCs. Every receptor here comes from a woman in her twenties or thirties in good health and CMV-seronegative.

The CDR3 DNA follows: TGCAGCGTAGTAGAGGGCATTGAAGCTTTCTTT. This translates into CSVVEGIEAFF. V usage is TRBV29-1 and J usage is TRBJ1-1; no firm D call. Germline V gene sequence: CDR1 SQVTM, CDR2 ANQGSEA. The CDR3 is 11 residues long. Trimming removed 6 bases at V and 7 bases at J, with 12 bases between. Variable domain in full (rest from reference TRBV29-1 and TRBJ1-1): SAVISQKPSRDICQRGTSLTIQCQVDSQVTMMFWYRQQPGQSLTLIATANQGSEATYESGFVIDKFPISRPNLTFSTLTVSNMSPEDSSIYLCSVVEGIEAFFGQGTRLTVV.

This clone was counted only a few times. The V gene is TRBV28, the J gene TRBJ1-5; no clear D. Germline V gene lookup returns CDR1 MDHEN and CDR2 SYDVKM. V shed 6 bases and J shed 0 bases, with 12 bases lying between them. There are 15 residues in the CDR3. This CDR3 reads CASSPQMSSNQPQHF. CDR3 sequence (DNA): TGTGCCAGCAGCCCACAGATGAGTAGCAATCAGCCCCAGCATTTT.

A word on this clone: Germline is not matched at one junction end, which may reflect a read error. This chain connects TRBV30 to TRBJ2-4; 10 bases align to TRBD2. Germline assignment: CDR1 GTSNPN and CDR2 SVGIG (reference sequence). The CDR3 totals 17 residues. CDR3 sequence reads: CAWSAGLALKAKNSQYF. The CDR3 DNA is TGTGCCTGGAGTGCGGGACTAGCGTTAAAAGCGAAAAACAGTCAGTACTTC.

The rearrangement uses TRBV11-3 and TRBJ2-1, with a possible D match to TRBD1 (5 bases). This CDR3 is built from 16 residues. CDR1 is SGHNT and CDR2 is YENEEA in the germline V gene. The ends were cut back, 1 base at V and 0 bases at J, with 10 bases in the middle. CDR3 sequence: CASSLGEGASYNEQFF. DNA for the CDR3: TGTGCCAGCAGCTTAGGCGAAGGGGCCTCCTACAATGAGCAGTTCTTC.

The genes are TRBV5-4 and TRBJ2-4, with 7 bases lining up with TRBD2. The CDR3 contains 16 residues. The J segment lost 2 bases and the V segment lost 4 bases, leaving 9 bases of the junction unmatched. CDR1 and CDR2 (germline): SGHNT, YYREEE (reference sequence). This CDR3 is CASSPIGGGTKNIQYF. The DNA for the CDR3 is TGTGCCAGCAGCCCCATCGGGGGAGGGACCAAAAACATTCAGTACTTC.

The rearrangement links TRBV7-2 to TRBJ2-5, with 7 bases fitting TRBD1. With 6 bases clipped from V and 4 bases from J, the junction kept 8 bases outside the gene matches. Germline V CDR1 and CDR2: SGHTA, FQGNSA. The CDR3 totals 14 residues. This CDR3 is CASSELGGSETQYF. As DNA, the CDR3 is TGTGCCAGCAGTGAACTAGGGGGCTCAGAGACCCAGTACTTC.

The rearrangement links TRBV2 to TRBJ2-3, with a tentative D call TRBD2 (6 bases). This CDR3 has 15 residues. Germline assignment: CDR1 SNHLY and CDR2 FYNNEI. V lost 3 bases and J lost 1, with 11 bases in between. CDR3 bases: TGTGCCAGCAGTGATAGGGCTAGCGGCACAGATACGCAGTATTTT. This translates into CASSDRASGTDTQYF.

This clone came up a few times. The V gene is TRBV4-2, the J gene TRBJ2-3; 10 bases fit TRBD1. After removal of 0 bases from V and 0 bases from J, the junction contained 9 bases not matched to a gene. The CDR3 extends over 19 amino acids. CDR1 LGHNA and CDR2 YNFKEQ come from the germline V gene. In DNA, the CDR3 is TGTGCCAGCAGCCAAGACCCGGGACAGGGGACCCGAAGCACAGATACGCAGTATTTT. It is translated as CASSQDPGQGTRSTDTQYF.

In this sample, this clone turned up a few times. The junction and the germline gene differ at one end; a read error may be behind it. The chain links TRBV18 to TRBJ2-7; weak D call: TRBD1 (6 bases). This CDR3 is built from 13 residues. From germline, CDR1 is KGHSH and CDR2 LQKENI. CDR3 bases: TGTGCCAGCTCACCGGACAGTGCCTATGAGCAGTACTTC. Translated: CASSPDSAYEQYF.

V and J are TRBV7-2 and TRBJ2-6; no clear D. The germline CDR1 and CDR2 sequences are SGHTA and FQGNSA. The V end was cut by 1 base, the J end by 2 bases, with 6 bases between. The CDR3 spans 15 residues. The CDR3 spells CASSLVGPGANVLTF. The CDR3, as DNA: TGTGCCAGCAGCTTAGTGGGCCCTGGGGCCAACGTCCTGACTTTC.

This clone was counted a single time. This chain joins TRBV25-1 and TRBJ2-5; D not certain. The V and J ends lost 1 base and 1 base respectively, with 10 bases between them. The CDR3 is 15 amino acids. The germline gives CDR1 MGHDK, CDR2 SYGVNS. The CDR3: CASSESREVQETQYF. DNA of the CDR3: TGTGCCAGCAGTGAATCGCGAGAGGTCCAAGAGACCCAGTACTTC.

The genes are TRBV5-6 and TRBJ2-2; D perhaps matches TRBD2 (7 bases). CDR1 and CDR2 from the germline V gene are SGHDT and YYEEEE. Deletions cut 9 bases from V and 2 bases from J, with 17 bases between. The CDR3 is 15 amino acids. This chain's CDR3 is CATRPRGANTGELFF. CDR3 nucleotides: TGTGCCACCCGTCCCCGGGGGGCAAACACCGGGGAGCTGTTTTTT.

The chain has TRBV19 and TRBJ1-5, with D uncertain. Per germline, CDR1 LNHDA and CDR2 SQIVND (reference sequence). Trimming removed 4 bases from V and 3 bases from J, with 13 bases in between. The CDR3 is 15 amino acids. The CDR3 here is CASSTGNLYNQPQHF. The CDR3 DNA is TGTGCCAGTAGTACCGGGAACCTCTACAATCAGCCCCAGCATTTT.

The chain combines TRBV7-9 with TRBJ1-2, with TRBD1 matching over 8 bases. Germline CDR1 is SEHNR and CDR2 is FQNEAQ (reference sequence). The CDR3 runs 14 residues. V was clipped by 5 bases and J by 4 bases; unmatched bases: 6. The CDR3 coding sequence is TGTGCCAGCAGCACCCAGGGGGCGCTCTATGGCTACACCTTC. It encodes CASSTQGALYGYTF.

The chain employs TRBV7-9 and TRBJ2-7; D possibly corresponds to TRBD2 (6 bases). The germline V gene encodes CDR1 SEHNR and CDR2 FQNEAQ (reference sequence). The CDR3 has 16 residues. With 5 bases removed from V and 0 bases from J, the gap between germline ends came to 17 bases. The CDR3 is CASSGPKDYSSYEQYF. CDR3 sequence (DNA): TGTGCCAGCAGCGGCCCTAAGGACTACTCCTCCTACGAGCAGTACTTC.

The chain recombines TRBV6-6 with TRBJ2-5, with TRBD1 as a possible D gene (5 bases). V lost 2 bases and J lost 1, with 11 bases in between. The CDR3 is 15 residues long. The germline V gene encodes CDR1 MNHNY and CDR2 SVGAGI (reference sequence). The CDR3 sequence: CASSYRIDSQETQYF. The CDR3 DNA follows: TGTGCCAGCAGTTACCGGATCGACAGCCAAGAGACCCAGTACTTC.

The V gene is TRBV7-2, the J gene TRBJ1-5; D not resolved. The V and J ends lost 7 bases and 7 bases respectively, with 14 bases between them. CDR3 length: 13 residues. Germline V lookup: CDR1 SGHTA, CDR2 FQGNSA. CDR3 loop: CASTETAFQPQHF. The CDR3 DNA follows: TGTGCCAGCACCGAAACCGCGTTCCAGCCCCAGCATTTT.

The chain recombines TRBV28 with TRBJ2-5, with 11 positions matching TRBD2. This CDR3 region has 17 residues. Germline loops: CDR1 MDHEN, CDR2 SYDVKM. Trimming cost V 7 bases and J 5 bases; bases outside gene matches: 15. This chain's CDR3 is CASTLDLSGGAGETQYF. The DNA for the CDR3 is TGTGCCAGCACCCTCGACCTTAGCGGGGGGGCAGGGGAGACCCAGTACTTC.

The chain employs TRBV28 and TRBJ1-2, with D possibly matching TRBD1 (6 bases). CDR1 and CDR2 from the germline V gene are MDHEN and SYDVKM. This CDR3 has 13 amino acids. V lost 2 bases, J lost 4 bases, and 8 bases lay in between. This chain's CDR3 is CASSLVGGYGYTF. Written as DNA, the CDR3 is TGTGCCAGCAGTTTAGTAGGGGGCTATGGCTACACCTTC.

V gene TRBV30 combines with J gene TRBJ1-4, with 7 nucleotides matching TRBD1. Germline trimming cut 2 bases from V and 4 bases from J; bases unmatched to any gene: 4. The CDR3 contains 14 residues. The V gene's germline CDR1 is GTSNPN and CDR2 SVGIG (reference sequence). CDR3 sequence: CAWSWRQGNEKLFF. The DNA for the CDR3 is TGTGCCTGGAGTTGGCGACAGGGTAATGAAAAACTGTTTTTT.

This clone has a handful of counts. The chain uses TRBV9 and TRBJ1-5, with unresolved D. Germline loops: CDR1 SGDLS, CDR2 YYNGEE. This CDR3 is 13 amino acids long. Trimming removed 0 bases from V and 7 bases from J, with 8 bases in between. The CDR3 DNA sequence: TGTGCCAGCAGCGTAGCTACGGGGCAGCCCCAGCATTTT. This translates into CASSVATGQPQHF.

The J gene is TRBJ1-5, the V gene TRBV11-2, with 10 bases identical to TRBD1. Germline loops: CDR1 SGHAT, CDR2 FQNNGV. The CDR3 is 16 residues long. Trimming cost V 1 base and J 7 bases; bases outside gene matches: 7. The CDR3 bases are TGTGCCAGCAGCTTAGCCCCCCGGACAGGGGGACAGCCCCAGCATTTT. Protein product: CASSLAPRTGGQPQHF.